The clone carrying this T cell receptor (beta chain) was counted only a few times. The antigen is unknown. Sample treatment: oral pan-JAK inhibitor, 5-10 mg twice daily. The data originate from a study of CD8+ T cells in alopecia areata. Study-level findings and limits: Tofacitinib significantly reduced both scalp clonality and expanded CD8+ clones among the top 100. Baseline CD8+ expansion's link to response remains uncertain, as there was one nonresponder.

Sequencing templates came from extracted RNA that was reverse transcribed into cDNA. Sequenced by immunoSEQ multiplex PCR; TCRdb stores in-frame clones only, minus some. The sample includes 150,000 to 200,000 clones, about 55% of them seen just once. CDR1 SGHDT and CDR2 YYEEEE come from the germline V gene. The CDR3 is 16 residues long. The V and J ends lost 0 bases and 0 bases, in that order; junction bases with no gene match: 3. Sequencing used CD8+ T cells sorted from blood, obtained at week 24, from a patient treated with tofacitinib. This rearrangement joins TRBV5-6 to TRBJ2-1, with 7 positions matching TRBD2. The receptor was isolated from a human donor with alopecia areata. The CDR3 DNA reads TGTGCCAGCAGCTTGGTCGCGGGGGTCTCCTACAATGAGCAGTTCTTC. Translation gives CASSLVAGVSYNEQFF.